Described below is a single TCR beta chain sequence and its context. Its antigen remains undetermined. The input lacks base qualities; no much larger clone sits a single base away. Hyperthyroidism patients were newly diagnosed, with disease duration under 2 months, and aged 18 to 65 years. Any patient with an uncontrolled infection, another autoimmune disease, pregnancy or lactation was excluded. Diagnoses were established on the basis of clinical symptoms, serum thyroxine and TRAb, thyroid ultrasound, and orbital computed tomography. Blood from progressor patients was drawn when they were first diagnosed with hyperthyroidism, before any ophthalmopathy symptoms appeared. PBMCs were separated from roughly 9.3 ml of fresh peripheral blood using Ficoll-Paque density gradient centrifugation. Progressor patients were defined as those initially diagnosed with Graves' hyperthyroidism in whom ophthalmopathy developed during follow-up. Total RNA was extracted using Trizol reagent, and RNA quality was assessed on an Agilent 2100 Bioanalyzer.

The TCR beta CDR3 regions were amplified from the RNA transcripts. For the first round of RT-PCR on the TCR CDR3, the HTBI primer set was used together with the Qiagen OneStep RT-PCR kit. Libraries were constructed in a second round of multiplex PCR, after which size selection and purification were performed. Libraries were sequenced paired-end with 100 bp reads on an Illumina HiSeq2000. Per the authors' processing: SOAPnuke was used to process the raw data, throwing out any read that contained adapters or uncalled bases, had a mean Phred below 15, or lacked an exact constant-primer or identifier match. High-quality paired reads were merged with COPE v1.2.5, and unique nucleotide sequences were defined as clonotypes. MiTCR v1.1 was used to align clonotypes to the IMGT TRBV, TRBD and TRBJ reference segments. Only V-J combinations with frequency above 0.0001, covering approximately 99% of repertoires, were analysed. The TCS score was defined as the ratio of F50 (clonal expansion) to E x V (chaos), calculated using BLOSUM62-based TCRdist between CDR3 peptides within each V-J. Welch's t-statistics and random forest reduced fewer than 550 V-J features to 13, which were used in a naive Bayes classifier (R e1071). The public sequencing data were trimmed at Q25 with fastp and processed into clonotypes with MiXCR by TCRdb, which kept only in-frame beta chains. Each record represents a unique CDR3 protein, reported with the most common genes and DNA among its rows. These V and J calls originate from TCRdb's pipeline instead of the authors' own analysis. The sample table lists hundreds of thousands of distinct CDR3 sequences, around a sixth of them with a count of one. Clones ranked in the top ten supply over 15% of the sample.

V is clipped by 5 bases and J by 0 bases, and the sequence between their germline boundaries is 14 bases long. The CDR3 covers 16 residues, taking in both the cysteine and the phenylalanine. Solely the CDR3 DNA is kept, with 48 bases framed from the first base. In the germline V gene (reference sequence), CDR1 corresponds to SGHAT and CDR2 to FQDESV. The data belong to a study of T cells in Graves' hyperthyroidism and ophthalmopathy (dated by TCRdb to the late 2010s). Looking at the study overall: Peripheral blood was sampled at the time of initial diagnosis, prior to any treatment. To identify distinguishing TCR V-J signatures, a discovery cohort of around 100 patients was used, comprising approximately 40 with Graves' ophthalmopathy and 57 with stable Graves' hyperthyroidism. Prospective prediction of ophthalmopathy was tested in an independent validation cohort of 18 to 20 hyperthyroidism patients and 15 to 17 patients who later progressed to ophthalmopathy. For training and testing, the 80 to 100 patients in the discovery cohort were randomly divided in a 7:3 ratio. Thyroid tissue and blood T-cell repertoires from roughly six Graves' hyperthyroidism patients were also compared in the study. Once sampling was done, hyperthyroidism patients were given methimazole at a starting dose of 30 mg daily, whereas ophthalmopathy patients were given high-dose intravenous methylprednisolone. TCR Vbeta CDR3 sequencing of 140 or so peripheral blood samples (under 45 ophthalmopathy, approximately 80 hyperthyroidism and about 17 progressor patients) is reported in the paper. Study-wide findings and limitations: A 13 V-J signature model separated ophthalmopathy from stable hyperthyroidism, with roughly 88% sensitivity and roughly 82% specificity in cross-validation and 80%/75% in testing. Blood samples also contained most of the expanded thyroid clonotypes (frequency above 0.001), which suggests that blood repertoires may reflect thyroid immune responses. In validation, the model predicted progression to ophthalmopathy with roughly 70% sensitivity and approximately 78% specificity, a median of about 6.7 months before onset. No statistical method was used to fix the sample size in advance, and group allocation was not hidden from the investigators.

The chain links TRBV11-1 with TRBJ2-4; confidence is insufficient to name the D gene. This clonotype was sampled from a woman in her fifties or sixties with Graves' hyperthyroidism that later progressed to Graves' ophthalmopathy. The sequencing sample was made of blood. The CDR3 loop reads CASSVGPNIAKNIQYF. The DNA sequence is as follows: TGTGCCAGCAGCGTCGGGCCTAACATAGCCAAAAACATTCAGTACTTC.